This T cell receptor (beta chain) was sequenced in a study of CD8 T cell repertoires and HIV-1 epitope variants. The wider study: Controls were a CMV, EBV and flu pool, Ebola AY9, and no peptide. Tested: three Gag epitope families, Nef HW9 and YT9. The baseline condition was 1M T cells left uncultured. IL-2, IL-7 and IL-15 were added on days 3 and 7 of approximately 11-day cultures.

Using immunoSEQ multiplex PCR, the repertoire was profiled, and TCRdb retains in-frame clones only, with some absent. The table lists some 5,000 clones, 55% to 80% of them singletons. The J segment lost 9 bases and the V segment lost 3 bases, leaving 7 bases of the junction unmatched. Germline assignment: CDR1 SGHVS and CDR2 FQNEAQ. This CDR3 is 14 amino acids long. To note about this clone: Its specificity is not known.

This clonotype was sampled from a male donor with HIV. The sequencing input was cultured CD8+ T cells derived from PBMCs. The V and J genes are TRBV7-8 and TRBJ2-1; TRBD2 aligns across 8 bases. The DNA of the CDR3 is TGTGCCAGCAGCTTGGCGGGAGGTGCTTCTGAGCAGTTCTTC. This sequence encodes CASSLAGGASEQFF.